The clone carrying this T cell receptor (beta chain) was found a few times. Antigen specificity is unknown. The sample originates from a study of vaccination and CD4 T cells after COVID-19. Study as a whole: Six males and four females, two Hispanic, made up the convalescents. Post-vaccine sample collection happened at a median of around 77 days after dose two, ranging 14 to 241. A CEFX pool, an HIV-1 Nef pool, or no peptide went to control cultures.

Germline assignment: CDR1 DFQATT and CDR2 SNEGSKA (reference sequence). V lost 5 bases, J lost 2 bases, and 24 bases lay in between. This CDR3 comprises 17 residues. Indicated treatment: roughly 11-day PBMC culture with coronavirus spike peptide pools or control peptides (ViraFEST assay). TCR sequencing followed the expansion of antigen-specific T cells with peptide pools in ViraFEST. Cultured CD4+ T-cell DNA underwent Oncomine TCR Beta short-read sequencing. One entry per CDR3 protein, called by TCRdb with MiXCR from the PCR reads. The sample lists around 10,000 distinct CDR3 sequences, 69% seen once, with about a tenth in the top ten.

The material sequenced was CD4+ T cells from blood, cultured in vitro. The TCR originated in a human donor who had recovered from COVID-19. The chain combines TRBV20-1 with TRBJ2-5, with TRBD2 as a possible D gene (6 bases). The CDR3 reads CSALNSAYRLDQETQYF. In nucleotides, the CDR3 is TGCAGTGCTCTAAACTCGGCATATAGACTAGATCAAGAGACCCAGTACTTC.